The 3 T cell receptor beta chains presented below share a single source sample, sequenced in a study of blood T cells in healthy people across ages. Through a sample-barcoded 5' primer and a J-beta primer mix, a second PCR was run for roughly 6 to 12 cycles. Each CDR3 protein gets one entry after TCRdb re-called the 5' RACE reads with MiXCR. Here the sample spans roughly 1,500,000 distinct CDR3 sequences, 30% to 35% being singletons. Sequenced: blood. These receptors all come from a woman in her twenties or thirties in good health.

This clonotype occurred a few times. J is TRBJ2-3 and V is TRBV5-1, with D unclear. The germline gives CDR1 SGHRS, CDR2 YFSETQ. The CDR3 extends over 13 amino acids. V lost 2 bases, J lost 4 bases, and 8 bases lay in between. This CDR3 reads CASSFLSADTQYF. The DNA for the CDR3 is TGCGCCAGCAGCTTCCTGAGCGCAGATACGCAGTATTTT. Full variable domain (rest looked up from reference TRBV5-1 and TRBJ2-3): KAGVTQTPRYLIKTRGQQVTLSCSPISGHRSVSWYQQTPGQGLQFLFEYFSETQRNKGNFPGRFSGRQFSNSRSEMNVSTLELGDSALYLCASSFLSADTQYFGPGTRLTVL.

The table lists this clonotype with many counts. The chain has TRBV4-1 and TRBJ1-1; D possibly corresponds to TRBD1 (5 bases). The CDR3 spans 15 residues. Germline CDR1 reads MGHRA; CDR2 reads YSYEKL. Trimming left V 1 base short and J 11 bases short, with 20 bases between. The CDR3 coding sequence is TGCGCCAGCAGCCAAGGAGGCTGGGACGGATCGGGGGCTTTCTTT. Encoded protein: CASSQGGWDGSGAFF.

The gene calls are TRBV27 and TRBJ2-5; TRBD2 agrees at 8 bases. The CDR3 runs 16 residues. With V trimmed by 5 bases and J by 4 bases, 12 bases remained unmatched. CDR1 is MNHEY and CDR2 is SMNVEV in the germline V gene (reference sequence). CDR3 amino acids: CASSPVAGTKRETQYF. The CDR3 bases are TGTGCCAGCAGTCCCGTAGCGGGAACCAAGAGAGAGACCCAGTACTTC.